Below, one T cell receptor (beta chain) is given with its context. This entry is derived from a study of blood T cell repertoires in COVID-19. Study in general: COVID-19 samples collected from the United States, Italy and Spain covered acute and convalescent phases. PBMCs, B-cell-depleted T cells, or T cells provided the cDNA or gDNA that made up the material.

CDR1 ENHRY and CDR2 SYGVKD come from the germline V gene. The CDR3 covers 13 residues. V was clipped by 8 bases and J by 6 bases; unmatched bases: 8. Per the original methods: Amplification of reference gene primers was used by the study to estimate nucleated cell counts. The repertoire was sequenced with immunoSEQ multiplex PCR; TCRdb's copy has only in-frame clones and lacks some. The D gene and trimming were derived from the DNA, and the V and J assignments and clone size from that table. The sample carries fewer than 250,000 clones, 88% recorded once. The sequence came from a man between 70 and 80 years old with acute or convalescent COVID-19. The rearrangement links TRBV10-3 to TRBJ1-1; 8 nucleotides match TRBD1. Sequencing used peripheral blood. CDR3 loop: CAIAWDRTSEAFF. CDR3 DNA: TGTGCCATCGCATGGGACAGGACATCTGAAGCTTTCTTT.